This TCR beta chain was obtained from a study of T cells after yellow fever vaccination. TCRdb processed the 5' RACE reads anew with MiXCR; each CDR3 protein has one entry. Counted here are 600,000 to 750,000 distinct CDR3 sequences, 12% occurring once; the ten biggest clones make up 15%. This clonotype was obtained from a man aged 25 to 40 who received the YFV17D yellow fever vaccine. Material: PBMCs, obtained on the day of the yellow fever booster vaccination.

The CDR3 region is CASLGQGGGYTF. The DNA of the CDR3 is TGTGCCAGCCTCGGGCAGGGAGGCGGCTACACCTTC. The rearrangement uses TRBV6-5 and TRBJ1-2; D might be TRBD1 (5 bases). Germline CDR1 is MNHEY and CDR2 is SVGAGI. The V end lost 8 bases, the J end lost 8 bases, and 15 bases lay between the germline ends. The CDR3 is 12 residues long.